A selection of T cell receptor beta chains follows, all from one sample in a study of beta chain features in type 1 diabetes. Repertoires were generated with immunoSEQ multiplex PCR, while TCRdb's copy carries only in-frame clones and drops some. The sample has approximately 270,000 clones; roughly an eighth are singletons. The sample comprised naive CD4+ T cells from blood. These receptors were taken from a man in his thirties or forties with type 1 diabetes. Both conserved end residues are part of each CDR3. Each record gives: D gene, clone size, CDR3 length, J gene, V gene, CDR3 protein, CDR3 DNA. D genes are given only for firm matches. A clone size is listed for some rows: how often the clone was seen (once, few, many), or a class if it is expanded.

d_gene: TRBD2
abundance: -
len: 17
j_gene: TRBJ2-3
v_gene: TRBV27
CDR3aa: CASSLMRVAGYTDTQYF
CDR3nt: TGTGCCAGCAGTCTCATGCGGGTAGCGGGATACACAGATACGCAGTATTTT

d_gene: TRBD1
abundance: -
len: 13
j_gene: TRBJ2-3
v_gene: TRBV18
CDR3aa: CASSPQGADTQYF
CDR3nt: TGTGCCAGCTCACCGCAGGGGGCAGATACGCAGTATTTT

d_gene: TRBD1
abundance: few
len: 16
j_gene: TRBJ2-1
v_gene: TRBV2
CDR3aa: CASRVTRDRSHNEQFF
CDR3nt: TGTGCCAGCAGGGTAACCCGGGACAGGAGTCACAATGAGCAGTTCTTC

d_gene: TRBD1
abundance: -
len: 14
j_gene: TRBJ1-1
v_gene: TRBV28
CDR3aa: CASSSTGGNTEAFF
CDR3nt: TGTGCCAGCAGTTCTACAGGGGGAAACACTGAAGCTTTCTTT

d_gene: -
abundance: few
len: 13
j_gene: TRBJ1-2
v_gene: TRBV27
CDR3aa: CASSEGGNYGYTF
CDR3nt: TGTGCCAGCAGTGAAGGGGGTAACTATGGCTACACCTTC

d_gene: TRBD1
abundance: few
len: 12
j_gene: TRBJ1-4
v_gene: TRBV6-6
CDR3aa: CASSTSPGQATF
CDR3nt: TGTGCCAGCAGTACCTCGCCGGGACAGGCCACTTTT

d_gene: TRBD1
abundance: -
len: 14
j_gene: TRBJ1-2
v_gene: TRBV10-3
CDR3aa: CAISDDRGAYGYTF
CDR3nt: TGTGCCATCAGTGATGACAGGGGTGCCTATGGCTACACCTTC

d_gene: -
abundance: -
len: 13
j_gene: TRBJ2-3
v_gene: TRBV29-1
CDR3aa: CSVEEQLTDTQYF
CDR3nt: TGCAGCGTTGAAGAGCAACTCACAGATACGCAGTATTTT

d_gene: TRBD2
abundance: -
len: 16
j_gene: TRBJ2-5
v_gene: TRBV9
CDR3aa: CASSVRLAGVPETQYF
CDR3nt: TGTGCCAGCAGCGTCAGACTAGCGGGAGTACCGGAGACCCAGTACTTC

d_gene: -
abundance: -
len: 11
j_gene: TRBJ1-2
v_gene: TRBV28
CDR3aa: CASYNGGSYTF
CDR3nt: TGTGCCAGCTATAACGGGGGGTCATACACCTTC

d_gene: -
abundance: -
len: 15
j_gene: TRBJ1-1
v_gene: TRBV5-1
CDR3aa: CASSFLGGAGTEAFF
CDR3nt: TGCGCCAGCAGCTTTCTGGGGGGGGCTGGAACTGAAGCTTTCTTT

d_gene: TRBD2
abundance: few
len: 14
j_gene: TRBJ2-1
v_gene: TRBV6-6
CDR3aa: CASSGLAGTLEQFF
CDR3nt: TGTGCCAGCAGCGGACTAGCGGGAACCCTGGAGCAGTTCTTC

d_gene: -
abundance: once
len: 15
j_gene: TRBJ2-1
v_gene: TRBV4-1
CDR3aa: CASSHARTGYNEQFF
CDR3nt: TGCGCCAGCAGCCACGCCCGGACTGGATACAATGAGCAGTTCTTC

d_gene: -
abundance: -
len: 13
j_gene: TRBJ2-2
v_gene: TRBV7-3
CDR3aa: CASSLRTTGELFF
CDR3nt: TGTGCCAGCAGCTTAAGAACAACCGGGGAGCTGTTTTTT

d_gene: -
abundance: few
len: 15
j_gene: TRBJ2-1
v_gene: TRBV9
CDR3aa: CASSRGEGSYNEQFF
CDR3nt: TGTGCCAGCAGCAGGGGGGAGGGTTCCTACAATGAGCAGTTCTTC

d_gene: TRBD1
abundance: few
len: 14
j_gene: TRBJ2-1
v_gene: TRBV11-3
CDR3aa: CASSPGTGHHEQFF
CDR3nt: TGTGCCAGCAGCCCCGGGACAGGGCACCATGAGCAGTTCTTC

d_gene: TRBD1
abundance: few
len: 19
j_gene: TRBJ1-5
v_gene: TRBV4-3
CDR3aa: CASSQDVGQGMDSNQPQHF
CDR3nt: TGCGCCAGCAGCCAAGATGTGGGACAGGGAATGGATAGCAATCAGCCCCAGCATTTT

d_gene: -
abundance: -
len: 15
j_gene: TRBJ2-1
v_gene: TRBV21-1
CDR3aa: CASSKGRTPRGKQFF
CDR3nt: TGTGCCAGCAGCAAAGGACGGACTCCACGGGGAAAGCAGTTCTTC

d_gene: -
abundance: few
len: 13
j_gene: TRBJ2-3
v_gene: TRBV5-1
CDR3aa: CASSLSLPDTQYF
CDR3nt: TGCGCCAGCAGCTTGTCACTCCCAGATACGCAGTATTTT

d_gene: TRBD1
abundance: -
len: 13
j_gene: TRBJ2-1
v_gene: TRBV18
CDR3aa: CASSPGTGNEQFF
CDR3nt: TGTGCCAGCTCACCCGGGACAGGGAATGAGCAGTTCTTC

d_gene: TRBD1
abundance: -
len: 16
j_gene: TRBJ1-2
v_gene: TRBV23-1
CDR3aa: CATDRIPPGQAGGYTF
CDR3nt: TGCGCCACAGATCGGATCCCCCCCGGACAGGCTGGTGGCTACACCTTC

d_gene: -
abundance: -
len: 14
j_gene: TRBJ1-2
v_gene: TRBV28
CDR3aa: CASSLGGNNYGYTF
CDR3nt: TGTGCCAGCAGTTTGGGCGGGAATAACTATGGCTACACCTTC

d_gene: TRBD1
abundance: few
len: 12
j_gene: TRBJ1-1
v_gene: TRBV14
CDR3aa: CASSQDRVGAFF
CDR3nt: TGTGCCAGCAGCCAGGACAGGGTAGGAGCTTTCTTT

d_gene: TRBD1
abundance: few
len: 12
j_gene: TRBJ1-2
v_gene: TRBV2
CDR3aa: CASRLDRDGYTF
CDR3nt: TGTGCCAGCAGACTCGACAGGGATGGCTACACCTTC

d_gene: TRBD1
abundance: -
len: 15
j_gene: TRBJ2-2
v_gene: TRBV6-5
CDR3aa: CASKRQGSITGELFF
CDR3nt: TGTGCCAGCAAACGACAGGGATCGATCACCGGGGAGCTGTTTTTT